The 7 T cell receptor beta chains in this list originate from one sample, sequenced in a study of blood T cell repertoires in COVID-19. Libraries were prepared by immunoSEQ multiplex PCR; TCRdb keeps only in-frame clonotypes and omits some of them. There are 250,000 to 300,000 clones in the sample; around nine tenths occur only once, and 10% lies in the top ten. The sequenced material came from peripheral blood. The receptors derive from a woman aged 70-85 years with COVID-19, enrolled during active disease.

The chain combines TRBV30 with TRBJ1-1, with 10 bases fitting TRBD1. CDR3 length: 13 residues. Trimming removed 2 bases from V and 6 bases from J; junction bases left unmatched: 3. Germline V CDR1 and CDR2: GTSNPN, SVGIG (reference sequence). The CDR3 spells CAWSTGQGAEAFF. In DNA, the CDR3 is TGTGCCTGGAGTACTGGACAGGGGGCTGAAGCTTTCTTT.

Here the CDR3 DNA reads TGTGCCAGCAGCCCCGCCGGGGCCTACGAGCAGTACTTC. This gives the protein CASSPAGAYEQYF. The rearrangement uses TRBV11-2 and TRBJ2-7; perhaps TRBD2 as D (5 bases). CDR1 and CDR2 (germline): SGHAT, FQNNGV. The V and J ends lost 5 bases and 2 bases respectively, with 10 bases between them. The CDR3 loop spans 13 amino acids. The full variable domain, its missing parts supplied by reference TRBV11-2 and TRBJ2-7, is EAGVAQSPRYKIIEKRQSVAFWCNPISGHATLYWYQQILGQGPKLLIQFQNNGVVDDSQLPKDRFSAERLKGVDSTLKIQPAKLEDSAVYLCASSPAGAYEQYFGPGTRLTVT.

The V call is TRBV4-1, the J call TRBJ1-5, with a possible D match to TRBD1 (6 bases). Trimming took off 5 bases at V and 5 bases at J, with 16 bases between the two ends. CDR3 length equals 15 residues. Per the germline V gene, CDR1 is MGHRA and CDR2 is YSYEKL. The CDR3 nucleotides are TGCGCCAGCAGCGAAAATAGCCAGGGGTATCAGCCCCAGCATTTT. Protein product: CASSENSQGYQPQHF.

The CDR3 coding sequence is TGCGCCAGCAGTCCCGGGACAGGCGGGACTGAAGCTTTCTTT. Translated: CASSPGTGGTEAFF. The chain combines TRBV4-3 with TRBJ1-1; 8 bases are shared with TRBD1. V shed 6 bases, J shed 5 bases, and the junction held 8 bases outside the gene matches. CDR3 length: 14 amino acids. Germline V gene data show CDR1 as LGHNA and CDR2 as YSLEER.

This clone was observed a single time. This sequence joins TRBV30 and TRBJ2-7; 7 nucleotides match TRBD2. Germline assignment: CDR1 GTSNPN and CDR2 SVGIG (reference sequence). This CDR3 comprises 14 residues. V was pared by 0 bases and J by 2 bases, with 4 bases of the junction left unmatched. In DNA, the CDR3 is TGTGCCTGGAGTGTACCTAGCGGAACCTACGAGCAGTACTTC. Translating it yields CAWSVPSGTYEQYF.

V is TRBV11-2 and J is TRBJ2-3, with D tentatively TRBD2 (5 bases). The CDR3 has 15 residues. V was trimmed by 5 bases and J by 0 bases, leaving 12 bases between them. Germline V gene lookup returns CDR1 SGHAT and CDR2 FQNNGV. The CDR3 is CASSPSGTSTDTQYF. The DNA for the CDR3 is TGTGCCAGCAGCCCCAGCGGTACTAGCACAGATACGCAGTATTTT.

This clone was observed once. The chain couples TRBV30 to TRBJ1-5; D unresolved. The length of the CDR3 is 14 residues. The V gene lost 3 bases and the J gene lost 6 bases, with 15 bases spanning the gap. Per germline, CDR1 GTSNPN and CDR2 SVGIG (reference sequence). CDR3 in amino acids: CAWSRGLGGQPQHF. Here the CDR3 DNA reads TGTGCCTGGAGCCGTGGTTTGGGAGGTCAGCCCCAGCATTTT.